The 18 T cell receptor beta chains in this list originate from one sample, sequenced in a study of CD8 T cells in Susac syndrome. Random hexamers were used to reverse transcribe roughly 0.45 to 1 ug of RNA. TCRdb used MiXCR to reprocess the immunoSEQ multiplex PCR reads, holding one entry per CDR3 protein. The data contain some 150,000 distinct CDR3 sequences, about 94% of them singletons. Source material: CD4+ T cells from PBMCs. All receptors derive from a human donor with Susac syndrome.

The V gene is TRBV7-2, the J gene TRBJ1-1; D not resolved. This CDR3 region has 15 residues. The V end was cut by 5 bases, the J end by 4 bases, with 17 bases between. Germline CDR1 and CDR2: SGHTA and FQGNSA. The CDR3 loop reads CASSPGLIGSTEAFF. The CDR3 nucleotides read TGTGCCAGCAGCCCCGGCCTCATCGGTAGCACTGAAGCTTTCTTT.

The chain employs TRBV7-3 and TRBJ2-7; 10 bases align to TRBD1. J gave up 5 bases and V 6 bases, and 4 bases lay outside the gene matches. Germline values: CDR1 SGHTA, CDR2 FQGTGA. The CDR3 has 13 amino acids. The CDR3 loop reads CASSRTGGNEQYF. As DNA, the CDR3 is TGTGCCAGCAGTCGGACAGGGGGAAACGAGCAGTACTTC.

This chain joins TRBV14 and TRBJ2-6; unclear D gene. Germline V lookup: CDR1 SGHDN, CDR2 FVKESK. CDR3 length equals 13 residues. V lost 3 bases, J lost 2 bases, and 2 bases lay in between. As DNA, the CDR3 is TGTGCCAGCAGCCAGGCTGGGGCCAACGTCCTGACTTTC. As protein: CASSQAGANVLTF.

This chain connects TRBV28 to TRBJ2-1; D might be TRBD1 (5 bases). CDR1 and CDR2 (germline): MDHEN, SYDVKM. The CDR3 spans 14 residues. CDR3 loop: CAATQGLRVGEQFF. DNA for the CDR3: TGTGCAGCAACCCAGGGTTTAAGGGTTGGCGAGCAGTTCTTC. The full variable domain, completed using reference TRBV28 and TRBJ2-1, is DVKVTQSSRYLVKRTGEKVFLECVQDMDHENMFWYRQDPGLGLRLIYFSYDVKMKEKGDIPEGYSVSREKKERFSLILESASTNQTSMYLCAATQGLRVGEQFFGPGTRLTVL.

The genes are TRBV7-9 and TRBJ2-3; the match to TRBD2 covers 13 bases. The V and J ends lost 4 bases and 4 bases, in that order; junction bases with no gene match: 8. Germline V CDR1 and CDR2: SEHNR, FQNEAQ (reference sequence). This CDR3 is 17 amino acids long. The CDR3 coding sequence is TGTGCCAGCAGCTCAGCCTGGACTAGCGGGAGCGCAGATACGCAGTATTTT. This translates into CASSSAWTSGSADTQYF.

A single count supports this clonotype. J is TRBJ2-1 and V is TRBV12-3 or TRBV12-4, with D possibly TRBD2 on 5 matching bases. The V and J ends lost 3 bases and 0 bases respectively, with 15 bases between them. CDR3 length: 17 amino acids. The CDR3 reads CASSLVGGSRSYNEQFF. The CDR3 DNA is TGTGCCAGCAGTTTGGTTGGCGGGTCCCGCTCCTACAATGAGCAGTTCTTC.

The gene calls are TRBV5-4 and TRBJ1-2; D not resolved. The V end lost 6 bases, the J end lost 6 bases, and 18 bases lay between the germline ends. Looked up from germline, CDR1 is SGHNT and CDR2 is YYREEE (reference sequence). The CDR3 has 14 residues. In nucleotides, the CDR3 is TGTGCCAGCAAAAGGGCAGGTACGGTTCATGGCTACACCTTC. Translation gives CASKRAGTVHGYTF.

This chain's CDR3 is CASSLLHRNTGELFF. The CDR3 DNA reads TGTGCCAGCAGCTTATTGCACCGAAACACCGGGGAGCTGTTTTTT. The rearrangement joins TRBV7-9 to TRBJ2-2; no reliable D call. The CDR3 spans 15 residues. Germline CDR1 reads SEHNR; CDR2 reads FQNEAQ (reference sequence). Deletions cut 2 bases from V and 2 bases from J, with 9 bases between.

The genes are TRBV29-1 and TRBJ2-2; D gene unclear. CDR3 length equals 13 residues. The ends were cut back, 4 bases at V and 7 bases at J, with 13 bases in the middle. Per the germline V gene, CDR1 is SQVTM and CDR2 is ANQGSEA. The CDR3 nucleotides read TGCAGCGTTGGCGCTACCGCTATCGGGGAGCTGTTTTTT. Translated: CSVGATAIGELFF.

The rearrangement uses TRBV28 and TRBJ2-7; 8 nucleotides line up with TRBD1. Germline values: CDR1 MDHEN, CDR2 SYDVKM. This CDR3 spans 14 amino acids. V dropped 6 bases and J dropped 2; count of bases not matched to a gene: 6. Here the CDR3 DNA reads TGTGCCAGCAGCCAAATACAGGGGGCCTACGAGCAGTACTTC. This translates into CASSQIQGAYEQYF.

V gene TRBV7-3 combines with J gene TRBJ2-3; perhaps TRBD2 as D (5 bases). Trimming removed 5 bases from V and 2 bases from J, with 8 bases in between. Looked up from germline, CDR1 is SGHTA and CDR2 is FQGTGA. CDR3 size: 13 residues. CDR3 region: CASSTSITDTQYF. The CDR3 nucleotides read TGTGCCAGCAGCACTAGTATCACAGATACGCAGTATTTT.

The chain has TRBV29-1 and TRBJ2-1; D is uncertain. Germline V gene data show CDR1 as SQVTM and CDR2 as ANQGSEA. V lost 6 bases to trimming and J lost 6 bases, with 9 bases between them. The CDR3 has 11 residues. The CDR3 sequence is CSVERFNEQFF. Written as DNA, the CDR3 is TGCAGCGTGGAGAGATTCAATGAGCAGTTCTTC.

The CDR3 DNA reads TGCGCCAGCAGCCTCCCAGTCAGGGACACTGAAGCTTTCTTT. It encodes CASSLPVRDTEAFF. The gene calls are TRBV4-1 and TRBJ1-1, with TRBD1 as a possible D gene (5 bases). Germline lookup yields CDR1 MGHRA and CDR2 YSYEKL. The CDR3 loop spans 14 amino acids. V gave up 4 bases and J gave up 3 bases, with 12 bases separating them.

J is TRBJ1-2 and V is TRBV20-1; tentatively, D is TRBD1 (6 bases). The germline CDR1 and CDR2 sequences are DFQATT and SNEGSKA (reference sequence). CDR3 length: 14 amino acids. The V end lost 0 bases, the J end lost 7 bases, and 15 bases lay between the germline ends. The CDR3 loop is CSARDLGASPGYTF. The CDR3 DNA sequence: TGCAGTGCTAGAGATCTGGGGGCATCCCCTGGCTACACCTTC.

This clonotype was recorded once. The chain links TRBV14 to TRBJ2-5; tentatively, D is TRBD1 or TRBD2 (5 bases each). The CDR3 runs 13 residues. The germline gives CDR1 SGHDN, CDR2 FVKESK. Trimming removed 4 bases from V and 5 bases from J, with 11 bases in between. In DNA, the CDR3 is TGTGCCAGCAGCCCCGCGTGGGGGGAGACCCAGTACTTC. Its protein is CASSPAWGETQYF.

The chain has TRBV4-1 and TRBJ1-2; D is unresolved. The germline CDR1 and CDR2 sequences are MGHRA and YSYEKL. This CDR3 has 13 amino acids. Between the trimmed V and J ends, which lost 1 base and 2 bases, there was a span of 5 bases. The CDR3 spells CASSQAGNYGYTF. CDR3 sequence (DNA): TGCGCCAGCAGCCAAGCGGGGAACTATGGCTACACCTTC.

The V call is TRBV5-1, the J call TRBJ1-5; 8 bases line up with TRBD1. CDR3 length equals 16 residues. Germline V lookup: CDR1 SGHRS, CDR2 YFSETQ. V shed 0 bases, J shed 0 bases, and the junction held 2 bases outside the gene matches. The CDR3 protein is CASSLGTGNSNQPQHF. The CDR3 region has the DNA TGCGCCAGCAGCTTGGGGACAGGGAATAGCAATCAGCCCCAGCATTTT.

This clonotype was seen only once. The chain recombines TRBV7-3 with TRBJ2-5; D is possibly TRBD2 (6 bases). The CDR3 is 13 residues long. Germline V gene data show CDR1 as SGHTA and CDR2 as FQGTGA. The V end was cut by 5 bases, the J end by 5 bases, with 12 bases between. CDR3 nucleotide sequence: TGTGCCAGCAGCCGCAACGGGGGTGAGACCCAGTACTTC. Protein: CASSRNGGETQYF.